This T cell receptor beta chain was documented in a study of T cell responses to AZD1222 COVID-19 vaccine. Looked up from germline, CDR1 is MNHEY and CDR2 is SMNVEV (reference sequence). The CDR3 runs 14 residues. Trimming removed 2 bases from V and 0 bases from J, with 7 bases in between. Assay: immunoSEQ multiplex PCR; the TCRdb copy retains only in-frame clones and omits some. Altogether 130,000 to 150,000 clones are present, roughly 87% being singletons, with the ten largest covering approximately 5.4%. Study results and limitations: There were repertoire samples only from the period after the peak T cell response. Just 5 to 7 AZD1222 recipients were seropositive at baseline. Unmutated variant regions are reportedly the target of nearly half of TCRs that are spike-specific. Clonal diversity may have been underestimated, and the donors were mostly white British, with more females than males.

This clone ranks as medium-sized. What it recognizes is unknown. Sequenced material: peripheral blood, taken 28 days after the second dose of the MenACWY control vaccine. The source of this sequence is an adult who received the MenACWY meningococcal vaccine as a control. This chain uses TRBV27 with TRBJ1-2, with a tentative D call TRBD1 (5 bases). In DNA form, the CDR3 reads TGTGCCAGCAGTTTACAGGGAGCTAACTATGGCTACACCTTC. Residues: CASSLQGANYGYTF.